Included here is one TCR beta chain sequence, with context. What it recognizes is unknown. Together with a sample-barcoded 5' primer, a J-beta primer mix was included in a second PCR lasting about 6 to 11 cycles. Each CDR3 protein gets one entry after TCRdb re-called the 5' RACE reads with MiXCR. This sample yields 1.8 million or so distinct CDR3 sequences, of which approximately 39% are seen a single time; 23% belongs to the top ten. CDR1 SGDLS and CDR2 YYNGEE come from the germline V gene. V shed 7 bases, J shed 0 bases, and the junction held 3 bases outside the gene matches. CDR3 length equals 15 residues. This record belongs to a study of blood T cells in healthy people across ages. Whole-study findings and limits: It was found that TCR beta diversity correlated strongly with the percentage of naive T cells. PBMC samples, being unsorted, prevented any conclusive comparison of naive and antigen-experienced cells. Donor CMV status, an unknown factor, possibly confounded changes in expanded clonotypes.

The TCR originated in a human donor in good health. The gene calls are TRBV9 and TRBJ2-6, with 8 bases that match TRBD1. Material for sequencing was blood. The DNA for the CDR3 is TGTGCCAGCGGGACAGGTGTCTCTGGGGCCAACGTCCTGACTTTC. This gives the protein CASGTGVSGANVLTF.